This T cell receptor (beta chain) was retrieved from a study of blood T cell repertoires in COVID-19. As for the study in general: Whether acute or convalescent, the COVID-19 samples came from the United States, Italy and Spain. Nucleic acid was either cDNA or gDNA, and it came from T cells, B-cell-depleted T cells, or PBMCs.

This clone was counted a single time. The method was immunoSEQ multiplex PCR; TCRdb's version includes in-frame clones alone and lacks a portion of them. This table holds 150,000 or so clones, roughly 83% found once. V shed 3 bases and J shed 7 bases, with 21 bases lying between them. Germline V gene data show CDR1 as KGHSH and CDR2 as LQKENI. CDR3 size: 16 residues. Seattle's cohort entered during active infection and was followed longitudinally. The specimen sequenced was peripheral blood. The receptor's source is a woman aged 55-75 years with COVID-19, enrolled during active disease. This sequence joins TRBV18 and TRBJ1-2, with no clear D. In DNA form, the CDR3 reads TGTGCCAGCTCACCCCCACTGGACTTCGGTCATGTTGGCTACACCTTC. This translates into CASSPPLDFGHVGYTF.